The 27 T cell receptor beta chains in this list originate from one sample, sequenced in a study of T cells in Graves' hyperthyroidism and ophthalmopathy. There were TCR beta CDR3 regions amplified from RNA transcripts. First-round RT-PCR with HTBI primers amplified the TCR CDR3 region. One entry per CDR3 protein, called by TCRdb with MiXCR from the multiplex PCR reads. The sample consists of more than 500,000 distinct CDR3 sequences, roughly a sixth of them appearing once. Source material: blood. The receptor set was obtained from a woman in her 30s with Graves' ophthalmopathy.

This clonotype was seen more than once but under ten times. This could be a read error, since a much larger clone is one nucleotide away. The chain is built from TRBV7-2 and TRBJ2-5; the match to TRBD1 covers 10 bases. The germline V gene encodes CDR1 SGHTA and CDR2 FQGNSA. The CDR3 is 14 residues long. CDR3 protein: CASSFDRGREAQYF. The CDR3 DNA sequence: TGTGCCAGCAGCTTCGACAGGGGGCGAGAGGCCCAGTACTTC.

This clonotype was detected many times. This CDR3 reads CASSQAPSGFIGGEQFF. The CDR3 nucleotides read TGTGCCAGCAGCCAAGCGCCTAGCGGGTTTATTGGAGGTGAGCAGTTCTTC. The chain carries TRBV3-1 and TRBJ2-1, with TRBD2 matching over 8 bases. J gave up 9 bases and V 1 base, and 14 bases lay outside the gene matches. Germline V CDR1 and CDR2: LGHDT, YNNKEL (reference sequence). There are 17 residues in the CDR3.

Only a few counts were recorded for this clonotype. V gene TRBV6-2 or TRBV6-3 combines with J gene TRBJ2-2; 7 positions match TRBD2. V lost 9 bases, J lost 1 base, and 5 bases stayed unmatched. The CDR3 totals 14 residues. The germline gives CDR1 MNHEY, CDR2 SVGEGT. The CDR3 DNA reads as TGTGCCAGTCGGCCTAGCGGGAACACCGGGGAGCTGTTTTTT. Protein: CASRPSGNTGELFF.

This clonotype appeared a few times. The rearrangement links TRBV20-1 to TRBJ2-7; 8 positions agree with TRBD1. Losses at the gene ends were 8 bases for V and 3 bases for J; bases not matched to a gene: 9. This CDR3 is built from 13 residues. CDR1 is DFQATT and CDR2 is SNEGSKA in the germline V gene (reference sequence). This chain's CDR3 is CSPSWTGNYEQYF. The CDR3 DNA reads TGCAGTCCTTCTTGGACAGGGAACTACGAGCAGTACTTC.

The rearrangement joins TRBV5-6 to TRBJ1-2; tentatively, D is TRBD1 (6 bases). The CDR3 sequence is 14 residues long. V dropped 0 bases and J dropped 5 bases, with 11 bases sitting between them. Germline V gives CDR1 SGHDT, CDR2 YYEEEE. This chain's CDR3 is CASSLEQGLYGYTF. Here the CDR3 DNA reads TGTGCCAGCAGCTTGGAACAGGGCCTATATGGCTACACCTTC.

In its sample, this clonotype was seen many times. The rearrangement joins TRBV30 to TRBJ1-3; D gene ambiguous. Germline values: CDR1 GTSNPN, CDR2 SVGIG (reference sequence). Trimming stripped 0 bases from V and 4 bases from J, with 4 bases between. This CDR3 spans 12 amino acids. The chain's CDR3 is CAWSVAGNTIYF. DNA of the CDR3: TGTGCCTGGAGTGTGGCGGGAAACACCATATATTTT.

This clonotype has ten or more counts. The chain combines TRBV7-2 with TRBJ1-5; D is possibly TRBD1 (5 bases). CDR3 length: 15 amino acids. V lost 5 bases, J lost 0 bases, and 11 bases lay in between. Germline V gene sequence: CDR1 SGHTA, CDR2 FQGNSA. CDR3 residues: CASSPRRGSNQPQHF. DNA for the CDR3: TGTGCCAGCAGCCCGCGAAGGGGTAGCAATCAGCCCCAGCATTTT.

The table lists this clonotype with many counts. The CDR3 nucleotides are TGTGCCAGCAGCCTCACTGGGCTACTATACAATGAGCAGTTCTTC. Amino acid sequence: CASSLTGLLYNEQFF. The V gene is TRBV12-3 or TRBV12-4, the J gene TRBJ2-1, with D unclear. The V end was cut by 6 bases, the J end by 4 bases, with 16 bases between. The length of the CDR3 is 15 residues.

This clonotype was found a few times. It may be a read error: a sequence one base away is much more abundant. The chain links TRBV2 to TRBJ2-7; tentatively, D is TRBD1 (6 bases). V shed 5 bases and J shed 5 bases, with 16 bases lying between them. The CDR3 totals 14 residues. Germline assignment: CDR1 SNHLY and CDR2 FYNNEI. This chain's CDR3 is CASSKGGTGHEQYF. The CDR3 nucleotides read TGTGCCAGCAGTAAAGGGGGTACAGGCCACGAGCAGTACTTC.

The rearrangement links TRBV4-1 to TRBJ1-2, with D uncertain. The CDR3 sequence is 16 residues long. CDR1 is MGHRA, CDR2 YSYEKL, per germline. Trimming shortened V by 0 bases and J by 2 bases, and 13 bases separated the two germline ends. CDR3 sequence reads: CASSQDTSWQNYGYTF. CDR3 in DNA: TGCGCCAGCAGCCAAGATACGTCGTGGCAGAACTATGGCTACACCTTC.

This chain joins TRBV3-1 and TRBJ1-3; tentative D call: TRBD1 (5 bases). The CDR3 extends over 12 amino acids. Trimming took 3 bases from V and 8 from J, leaving 8 bases between them. Per germline, CDR1 LGHDT and CDR2 YNNKEL (reference sequence). The CDR3 protein is CASSHQGDTIYF. In nucleotides, the CDR3 is TGTGCCAGCAGCCATCAGGGAGACACCATATATTTT.

In its sample, this clonotype was seen many times. The chain links TRBV28 to TRBJ1-2; no clear D. The length of the CDR3 is 13 residues. Between the trimmed V and J ends, which lost 8 bases and 2 bases, there was a span of 12 bases. Germline assignment: CDR1 MDHEN and CDR2 SYDVKM. The CDR3 coding sequence is TGTGCCAGCGAGGATTCCCTGAACTATGGCTACACCTTC. Translated, it gives CASEDSLNYGYTF.

This clonotype occurred many times. The rearrangement links TRBV30 to TRBJ1-6; no reliable D call. The CDR3 has 14 amino acids. Between the trimmed V and J ends, which lost 2 bases and 6 bases, there was a span of 11 bases. Germline V gene lookup returns CDR1 GTSNPN and CDR2 SVGIG (reference sequence). The CDR3, as DNA: TGTGCCTGGAGTATAAGGGCGGCTAATTCACCCCTCCACTTT. It is translated as CAWSIRAANSPLHF.

J is TRBJ2-2 and V is TRBV4-3, with 8 bases identical to TRBD1. The CDR3 is 17 residues long. Germline CDR1 LGHNA, CDR2 YSLEER. The trim removed 0 bases at V and 4 bases at J, leaving 7 bases unmatched. CDR3 nucleotides: TGCGCCAGCAGCCAAGAAACCTCAGGGGGCGGCACCGGGGAGCTGTTTTTT. As protein: CASSQETSGGGTGELFF.

This clonotype has a count of ten or more. This chain connects TRBV18 to TRBJ2-7; D might be TRBD1 or TRBD2, each matching 5 bases. The CDR3 contains 15 residues. Per germline, CDR1 KGHSH and CDR2 LQKENI. Trimming left V 0 bases short and J 3 bases short, with 12 bases between. The CDR3 loop reads CASSPPELGDYEQYF. The CDR3 nucleotides are TGTGCCAGCTCACCACCAGAGTTGGGGGACTACGAGCAGTACTTC.

The CDR3 sequence: CASSLDGQGLQPQHF. CDR3 DNA: TGCGCCAGCAGCTTGGATGGACAGGGGCTTCAGCCCCAGCATTTT. This rearrangement joins TRBV5-1 to TRBJ1-5; TRBD1 aligns across 9 bases. The CDR3 has 15 residues. V dropped 0 bases and J dropped 6; count of bases not matched to a gene: 4. Germline lookup yields CDR1 SGHRS and CDR2 YFSETQ.

This clonotype was found many times. The J gene is TRBJ2-5, the V gene TRBV20-1, with D tentatively TRBD1 (5 bases). Germline CDR1 reads DFQATT; CDR2 reads SNEGSKA (reference sequence). CDR3 length equals 12 residues. V was clipped by 5 bases and J by 1 base, with 8 bases between them. CDR3 region: CSAGQSQETQYF. CDR3 coding DNA: TGCAGTGCTGGACAAAGCCAAGAGACCCAGTACTTC.

This clonotype was observed at least ten times. The V gene is TRBV20-1, the J gene TRBJ1-2, with D hard to call. CDR3 length equals 14 residues. The V end lost 0 bases, the J end lost 2 bases, and 10 bases lay between the germline ends. The germline V gene has CDR1 DFQATT and CDR2 SNEGSKA (reference sequence). The CDR3 reads CSARDLEGNYGYTF. In DNA, the CDR3 is TGCAGTGCTAGAGATCTGGAGGGAAACTATGGCTACACCTTC.

This clonotype was detected many times. This chain joins TRBV6-2 or TRBV6-3 and TRBJ2-3, with 13 positions matching TRBD2. This CDR3 is built from 17 residues. The trim removed 6 bases at V and 6 bases at J, leaving 12 bases unmatched. In germline, CDR1 is MNHEY, CDR2 SVGEGT. The CDR3 is CASRYPGTSGTSDTQYF. The CDR3 bases are TGTGCCAGCAGATACCCAGGGACTAGCGGGACGTCGGATACGCAGTATTTT.

This clonotype was counted between two and nine times. The chain employs TRBV7-2 and TRBJ1-2; tentative D call: TRBD1 (5 bases). The CDR3 extends over 13 amino acids. The germline gives CDR1 SGHTA, CDR2 FQGNSA. With 1 base removed from V and 6 bases from J, the gap between germline ends came to 9 bases. The chain's CDR3 is CASSLGGENGYTF. The CDR3 coding sequence is TGTGCCAGCAGCTTAGGGGGCGAAAATGGCTACACCTTC.

The chain combines TRBV6-1 with TRBJ2-3; 7 bases are a match to TRBD1. Trimming took 8 bases from V and 9 from J; bases not matched to a gene: 14. Germline CDR1 and CDR2: MNHNS and SASEGT. The CDR3 totals 14 residues. For the CDR3, the DNA is TGTGCCAGCCTAGGGACAGCCCTGTCAGTCACGCAGTATTTT. This gives the protein CASLGTALSVTQYF.

V gene TRBV7-9 combines with J gene TRBJ2-3, with 7 bases fitting TRBD2. The V and J ends lost 6 bases and 2 bases, in that order; junction bases with no gene match: 8. Germline assignment: CDR1 SEHNR and CDR2 FQNEAQ (reference sequence). The CDR3 covers 15 residues. CDR3 in DNA: TGTGCCAGCAGGCAAGGAGCGGGGCACACAGATACGCAGTATTTT. This translates into CASRQGAGHTDTQYF.

This clonotype was detected a few times. J is TRBJ1-6 and V is TRBV4-3; D is ambiguous. V was trimmed by 1 base and J by 10 bases, leaving 23 bases between them. CDR1 is LGHNA, CDR2 YSLEER, per germline. CDR3 length: 18 amino acids. Here the CDR3 reads CASSQVWSREGQDSPLHF. Written as DNA, the CDR3 is TGCGCCAGCAGCCAAGTCTGGTCAAGGGAGGGTCAGGACTCACCCCTCCACTTT.

This clonotype has ten or more counts. V and J are TRBV7-2 and TRBJ2-7, with 13 bases that match TRBD2. J gave up 6 bases and V 7 bases, and 9 bases lay outside the gene matches. Germline V CDR1 and CDR2: SGHTA, FQGNSA. The CDR3 consists of 15 residues. The CDR3 nucleotides read TGTGCCAGCACCCCCCAACTAGCGGGAGGGCCCGAGCAGTACTTC. Its protein is CASTPQLAGGPEQYF.

This clonotype was counted between two and nine times. The chain is built from TRBV9 and TRBJ2-3, with 12 bases lining up with TRBD2. CDR3 size: 17 residues. After removal of 0 bases from V and 5 bases from J, the junction contained 7 bases not matched to a gene. Germline V CDR1 and CDR2: SGDLS, YYNGEE. CDR3: CASSVGTSGKRGDTQYF. CDR3 DNA: TGTGCCAGCAGCGTAGGGACTAGCGGGAAGAGGGGAGATACGCAGTATTTT. The entire variable domain, with the rest obtained from reference TRBV9 and TRBJ2-3, is as follows: DSGVTQTPKHLITATGQRVTLRCSPRSGDLSVYWYQQSLDQGLQFLIQYYNGEERAKGNILERFSAQQFPDLHSELNLSSLELGDSALYFCASSVGTSGKRGDTQYFGPGTRLTVL.

The chain links TRBV7-2 to TRBJ2-3; 10 positions agree with TRBD1. The germline V gene has CDR1 SGHTA and CDR2 FQGNSA. Unmatched junction bases numbered 5, after V lost 6 bases and J lost 5 bases. The CDR3 is 14 amino acids. In nucleotides, the CDR3 is TGTGCCAGCAGGGGACAGGGGAACAGAGATACGCAGTATTTT. The encoded protein is CASRGQGNRDTQYF.

In this sample, this clonotype turned up once. This chain uses TRBV28 with TRBJ2-4; a possible D gene is TRBD2 (5 bases). From germline, CDR1 is MDHEN and CDR2 SYDVKM. This CDR3 comprises 16 residues. V lost 1 base to trimming and J lost 1 base, with 11 bases between them. In DNA form, the CDR3 reads TGTGCCAGCAGTTTATTCGGGATAGGGGCCAAAAACATTCAGTACTTC. Its protein product is CASSLFGIGAKNIQYF.